Listed here are 8 T cell receptor beta chains from one sample, sequenced in a study of blood T cell repertoires in COVID-19 (dated by TCRdb to 2018 to 2020). The method behind the library was the immunoSEQ multiplex PCR assay. Not all clones reach the TCRdb copy of this immuneACCESS table, which keeps in-frame sequences only. Checked studies attribute under half of the gap to unresolved V genes and leave the rest unexplained. Within this sample are 200,000 to 300,000 clones, with approximately 84% of them counted one time only. Clones ranked in the top ten supply under 4.5% of the sample. The source material was peripheral blood. All receptors come from a man aged 50 or older with acute or convalescent COVID-19.

The gene calls are TRBV9 and TRBJ1-2; TRBD1 might be the D (6 bases). The V gene's germline CDR1 is SGDLS and CDR2 YYNGEE. This CDR3 is 15 amino acids long. V lost 4 bases and J 6 bases, leaving 19 bases between the germline ends. CDR3 region: CASSTLGQGNNGYTF. The CDR3 DNA reads TGTGCCAGCAGCACATTGGGGCAGGGGAATAATGGCTACACCTTC.

The J gene is TRBJ2-7, the V gene TRBV7-9, with 9 bases that match TRBD1. Germline-derived CDR1 and CDR2 are SEHNR and FQNEAQ (reference sequence). Unmatched junction bases numbered 8, after V lost 3 bases and J lost 5 bases. CDR3 length: 15 residues. Written as DNA, the CDR3 is TGTGCCAGCAGCTTCCCGGGACAGGGTTACCACGAGCAGTACTTC. It specifies CASSFPGQGYHEQYF.

CDR3 coding DNA: TGTGCCACCGTAGGGACTAGCGGGCCGGGAGAGCAGTACTTC. This gives the protein CATVGTSGPGEQYF. This chain joins TRBV15 and TRBJ2-7; 12 bases map to TRBD2. CDR1 LNHNV and CDR2 YYDKDF come from the germline V gene (reference sequence). V was clipped by 8 bases and J by 7 bases; unmatched bases: 9. The CDR3 loop spans 14 amino acids. Looking up the rest from reference TRBV15 and TRBJ2-7 gives the full variable domain: DAMVIQNPRYQVTQFGKPVTLSCSQTLNHNVMYWYQQKSSQAPKLLFHYYDKDFNNEADTPDNFQSRRPNTSFCFLDIRSPGLGDTAMYLCATVGTSGPGEQYFGPGTRLTVT.

V is TRBV18 and J is TRBJ1-5; TRBD1 matches 7 bases. CDR1 is KGHSH, CDR2 LQKENI, per germline. The V gene end was trimmed by 4 bases and the J gene end by 5 bases; junction bases not matched to a gene: 8. The CDR3 covers 15 residues. CDR3 region: CASSHSGTEHQPQHF. The CDR3 nucleotides are TGTGCCAGCTCACACTCCGGGACAGAACATCAGCCCCAGCATTTT.

The rearrangement joins TRBV28 to TRBJ1-6, with 9 bases that match TRBD1. The CDR3 contains 15 residues. Unmatched junction bases numbered 7, after V lost 5 bases and J lost 8 bases. CDR1 is MDHEN, CDR2 SYDVKM, per germline. In nucleotides, the CDR3 is TGTGCCAGCAGTACACCGACAGGGGGGGATTCACCCCTCCACTTT. Protein sequence: CASSTPTGGDSPLHF.

This chain joins TRBV5-1 and TRBJ2-1; 7 bases map to TRBD1. This CDR3 is 16 amino acids long. In germline, CDR1 is SGHRS, CDR2 YFSETQ. Unmatched junction bases numbered 4, after V lost 1 base and J lost 0 bases. The CDR3 DNA follows: TGCGCCAGCAGCTTGATGGGACAGAGCTCCTACAATGAGCAGTTCTTC. Protein: CASSLMGQSSYNEQFF.

The rearrangement uses TRBV4-1 and TRBJ2-7; a weak D match, TRBD1 (6 bases). V lost 1 base, J lost 0 bases, and 10 bases lay in between. The CDR3 runs 15 residues. The germline gives CDR1 MGHRA, CDR2 YSYEKL. CDR3 bases: TGCGCCAGCAGCCAAGGACAGGATTCCTCCTACGAGCAGTACTTC. Residues: CASSQGQDSSYEQYF.

The chain uses TRBV18 and TRBJ2-2; D call uncertain. The CDR3 has 15 amino acids. The germline V gene has CDR1 KGHSH and CDR2 LQKENI. The germline V and J ends were trimmed by 2 bases and 4 bases, with 11 bases remaining between them. CDR3 sequence (DNA): TGTGCCAGCTCACCAATAACAGATTTCACCGGGGAGCTGTTTTTT. This gives the protein CASSPITDFTGELFF.